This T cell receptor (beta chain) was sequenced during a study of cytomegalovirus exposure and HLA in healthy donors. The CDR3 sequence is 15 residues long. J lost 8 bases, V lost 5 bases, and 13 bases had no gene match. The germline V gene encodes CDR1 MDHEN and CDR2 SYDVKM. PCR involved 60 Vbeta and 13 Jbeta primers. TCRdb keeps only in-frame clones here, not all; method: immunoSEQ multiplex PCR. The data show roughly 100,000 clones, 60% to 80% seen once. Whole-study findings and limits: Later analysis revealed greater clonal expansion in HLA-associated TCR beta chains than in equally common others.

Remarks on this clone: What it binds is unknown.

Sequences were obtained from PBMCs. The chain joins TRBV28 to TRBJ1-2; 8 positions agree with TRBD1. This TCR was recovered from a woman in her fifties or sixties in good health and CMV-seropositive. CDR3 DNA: TGTGCCAGCAGTCTATCCTCAGGGGGCATCGGAGGCTACACCTTC. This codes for CASSLSSGGIGGYTF.